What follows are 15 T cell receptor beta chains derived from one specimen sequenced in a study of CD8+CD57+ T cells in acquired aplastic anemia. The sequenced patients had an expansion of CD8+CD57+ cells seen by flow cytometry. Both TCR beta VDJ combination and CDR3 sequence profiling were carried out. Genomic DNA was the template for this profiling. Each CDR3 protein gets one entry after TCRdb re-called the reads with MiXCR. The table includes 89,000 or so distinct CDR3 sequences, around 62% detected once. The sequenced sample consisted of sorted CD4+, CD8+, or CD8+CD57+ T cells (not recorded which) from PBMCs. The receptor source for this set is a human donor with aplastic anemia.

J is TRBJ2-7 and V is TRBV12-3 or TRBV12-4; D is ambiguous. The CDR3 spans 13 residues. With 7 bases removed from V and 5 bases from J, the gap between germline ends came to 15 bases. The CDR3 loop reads CASTSRPVDEQYF. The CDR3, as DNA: TGTGCCAGCACCTCCCGTCCAGTTGACGAGCAGTACTTC.

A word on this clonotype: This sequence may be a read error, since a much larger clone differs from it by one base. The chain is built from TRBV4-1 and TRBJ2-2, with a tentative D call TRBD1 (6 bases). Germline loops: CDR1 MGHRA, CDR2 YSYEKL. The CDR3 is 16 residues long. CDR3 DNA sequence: TGCGCCGGCAGCCAAGCGAAAGGGACACTGGTCGGGGAGCTGTTTTTT. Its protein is CAGSQAKGTLVGELFF.

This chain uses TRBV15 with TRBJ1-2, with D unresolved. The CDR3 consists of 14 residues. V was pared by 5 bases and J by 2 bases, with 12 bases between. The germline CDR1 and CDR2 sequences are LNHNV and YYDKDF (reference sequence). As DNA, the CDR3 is TGTGCCACCAGCCCCAGCCAGGACAACTATGGCTACACCTTC. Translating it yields CATSPSQDNYGYTF. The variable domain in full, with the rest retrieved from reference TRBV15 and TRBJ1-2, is DAMVIQNPRYQVTQFGKPVTLSCSQTLNHNVMYWYQQKSSQAPKLLFHYYDKDFNNEADTPDNFQSRRPNTSFCFLDIRSPGLGDTAMYLCATSPSQDNYGYTFGSGTRLTVV.

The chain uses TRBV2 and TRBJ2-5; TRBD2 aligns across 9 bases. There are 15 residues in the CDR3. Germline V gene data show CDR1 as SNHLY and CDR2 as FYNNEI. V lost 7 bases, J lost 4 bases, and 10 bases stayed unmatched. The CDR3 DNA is TGTGCCAGCACCGCCAATAGCGGGAGTATAGAGACCCAGTACTTC. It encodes CASTANSGSIETQYF.

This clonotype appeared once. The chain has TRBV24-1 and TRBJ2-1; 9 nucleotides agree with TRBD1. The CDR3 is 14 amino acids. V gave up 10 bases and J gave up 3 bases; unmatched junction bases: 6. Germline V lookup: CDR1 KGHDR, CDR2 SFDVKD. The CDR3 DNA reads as TGTGCCACTCAACAGGGGGCTGGCTACAATGAGCAGTTCTTC. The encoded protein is CATQQGAGYNEQFF.

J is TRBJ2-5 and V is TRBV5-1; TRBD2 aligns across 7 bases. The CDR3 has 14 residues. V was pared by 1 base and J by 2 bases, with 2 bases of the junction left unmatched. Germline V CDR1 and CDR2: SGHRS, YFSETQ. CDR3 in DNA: TGCGCCAGCAGCTTGTGGGAGGGGCAAGAGACCCAGTACTTC. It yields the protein CASSLWEGQETQYF.

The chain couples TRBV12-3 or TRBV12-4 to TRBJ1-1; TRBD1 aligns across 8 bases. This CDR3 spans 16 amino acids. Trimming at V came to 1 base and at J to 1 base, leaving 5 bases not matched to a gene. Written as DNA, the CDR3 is TGTGCCAGCAGTTTAGGCACAGGGGGAGGGAACACTGAAGCTTTCTTT. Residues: CASSLGTGGGNTEAFF.

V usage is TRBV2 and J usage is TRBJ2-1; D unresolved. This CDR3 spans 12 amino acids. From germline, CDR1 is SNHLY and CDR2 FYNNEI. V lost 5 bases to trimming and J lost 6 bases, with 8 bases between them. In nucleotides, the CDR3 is TGTGCCAGCAGTAGGTTTGTCAATGAGCAGTTCTTC. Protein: CASSRFVNEQFF. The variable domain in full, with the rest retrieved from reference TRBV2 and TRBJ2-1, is EPEVTQTPSHQVTQMGQEVILRCVPISNHLYFYWYRQILGQKVEFLVSFYNNEISEKSEIFDDQFSVERPDGSNFTLKIRSTKLEDSAMYFCASSRFVNEQFFGPGTRLTVL.

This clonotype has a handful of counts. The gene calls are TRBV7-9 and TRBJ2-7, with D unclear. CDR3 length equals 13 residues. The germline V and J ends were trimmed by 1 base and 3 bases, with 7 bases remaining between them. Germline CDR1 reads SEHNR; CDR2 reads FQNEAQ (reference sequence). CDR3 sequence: CASSLGTYYEQYF. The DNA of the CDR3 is TGTGCCAGCAGCTTAGGCACCTACTACGAGCAGTACTTC.

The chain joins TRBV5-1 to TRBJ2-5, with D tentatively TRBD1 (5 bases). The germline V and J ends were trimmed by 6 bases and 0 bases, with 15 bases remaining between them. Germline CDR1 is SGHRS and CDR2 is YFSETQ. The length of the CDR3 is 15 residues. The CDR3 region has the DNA TGCGCCAGCAAGGGGCAGGTCGGAAACCAAGAGACCCAGTACTTC. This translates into CASKGQVGNQETQYF.

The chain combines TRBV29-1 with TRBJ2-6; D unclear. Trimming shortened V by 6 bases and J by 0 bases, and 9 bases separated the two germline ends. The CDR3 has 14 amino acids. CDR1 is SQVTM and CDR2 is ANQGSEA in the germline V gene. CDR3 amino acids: CSVWESSGANVLTF. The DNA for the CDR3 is TGCAGCGTGTGGGAATCCTCTGGGGCCAACGTCCTGACTTTC.

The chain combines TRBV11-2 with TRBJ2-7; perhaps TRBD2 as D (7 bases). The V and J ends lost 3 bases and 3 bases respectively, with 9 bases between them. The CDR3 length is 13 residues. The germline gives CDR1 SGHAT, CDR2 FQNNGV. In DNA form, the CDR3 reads TGTGCCAGCAGCTTCGGGGGGCACTACGAGCAGTACTTC. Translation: CASSFGGHYEQYF.

The CDR3 region is CSVDDETRQGGYTF. CDR3 coding DNA: TGCAGCGTTGATGATGAGACTAGACAGGGTGGCTACACCTTC. V gene TRBV29-1 combines with J gene TRBJ1-2; 7 nucleotides line up with TRBD1. The V gene end was trimmed by 3 bases and the J gene end by 7 bases; junction bases not matched to a gene: 11. CDR3 length equals 14 residues. Germline assignment: CDR1 SQVTM and CDR2 ANQGSEA. The variable domain in full, with the rest retrieved from reference TRBV29-1 and TRBJ1-2, is SAVISQKPSRDICQRGTSLTIQCQVDSQVTMMFWYRQQPGQSLTLIATANQGSEATYESGFVIDKFPISRPNLTFSTLTVSNMSPEDSSIYLCSVDDETRQGGYTFGSGTRLTVV.

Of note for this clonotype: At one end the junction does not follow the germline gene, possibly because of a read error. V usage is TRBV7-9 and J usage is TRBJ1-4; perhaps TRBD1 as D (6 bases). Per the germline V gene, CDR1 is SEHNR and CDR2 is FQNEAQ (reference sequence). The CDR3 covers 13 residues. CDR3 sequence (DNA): TGTGCCAGCAGTTTAGGGCAGGGGGAAAAACTGTTTTTT. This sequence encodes CASSLGQGEKLFF.

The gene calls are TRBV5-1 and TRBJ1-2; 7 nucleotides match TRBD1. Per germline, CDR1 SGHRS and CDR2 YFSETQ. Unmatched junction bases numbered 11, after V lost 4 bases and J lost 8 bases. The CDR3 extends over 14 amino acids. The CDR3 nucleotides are TGCGCCAGCAGCAGCGACGGGACAGTCAACGGCTACACCTTC. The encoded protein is CASSSDGTVNGYTF. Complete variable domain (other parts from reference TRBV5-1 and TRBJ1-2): KAGVTQTPRYLIKTRGQQVTLSCSPISGHRSVSWYQQTPGQGLQFLFEYFSETQRNKGNFPGRFSGRQFSNSRSEMNVSTLELGDSALYLCASSSDGTVNGYTFGSGTRLTVV.